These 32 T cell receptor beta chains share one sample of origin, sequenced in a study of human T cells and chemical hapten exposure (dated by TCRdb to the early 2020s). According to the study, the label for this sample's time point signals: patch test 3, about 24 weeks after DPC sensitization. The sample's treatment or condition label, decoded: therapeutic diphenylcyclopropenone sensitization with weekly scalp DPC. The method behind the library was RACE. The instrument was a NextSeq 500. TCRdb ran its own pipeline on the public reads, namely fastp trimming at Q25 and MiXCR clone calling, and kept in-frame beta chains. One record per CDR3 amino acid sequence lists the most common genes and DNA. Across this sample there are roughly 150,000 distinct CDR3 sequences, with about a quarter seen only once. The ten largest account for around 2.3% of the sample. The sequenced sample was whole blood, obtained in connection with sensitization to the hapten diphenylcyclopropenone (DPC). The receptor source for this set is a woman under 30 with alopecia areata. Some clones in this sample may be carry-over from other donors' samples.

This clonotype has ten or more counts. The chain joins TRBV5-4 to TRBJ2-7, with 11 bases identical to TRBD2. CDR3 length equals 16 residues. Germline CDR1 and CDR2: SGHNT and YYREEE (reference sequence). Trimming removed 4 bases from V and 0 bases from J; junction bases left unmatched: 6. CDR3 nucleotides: TGTGCCAGCAGCCGAATGACTAGCGGGATCTCCTACGAGCAGTACTTC. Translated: CASSRMTSGISYEQYF.

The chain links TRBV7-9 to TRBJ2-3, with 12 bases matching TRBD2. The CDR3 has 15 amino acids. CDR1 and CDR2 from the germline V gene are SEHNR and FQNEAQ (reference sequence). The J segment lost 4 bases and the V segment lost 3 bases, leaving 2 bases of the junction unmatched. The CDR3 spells CASSFRLAGADTQYF. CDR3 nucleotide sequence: TGTGCCAGCAGCTTCAGACTAGCGGGGGCAGATACGCAGTATTTT.

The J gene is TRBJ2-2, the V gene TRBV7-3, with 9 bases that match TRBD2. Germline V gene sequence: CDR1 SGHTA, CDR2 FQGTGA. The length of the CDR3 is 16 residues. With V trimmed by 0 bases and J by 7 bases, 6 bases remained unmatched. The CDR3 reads CASSLTLAGVGGELFF. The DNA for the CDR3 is TGTGCCAGCAGCTTAACTTTAGCGGGAGTTGGCGGGGAGCTGTTTTTT.

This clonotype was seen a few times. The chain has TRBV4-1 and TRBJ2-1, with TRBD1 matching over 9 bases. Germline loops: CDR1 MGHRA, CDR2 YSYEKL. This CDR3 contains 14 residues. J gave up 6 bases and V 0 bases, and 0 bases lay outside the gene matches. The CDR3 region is CASSQEDRGNEQFF. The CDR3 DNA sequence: TGCGCCAGCAGCCAAGAGGACAGGGGCAATGAGCAGTTCTTC.

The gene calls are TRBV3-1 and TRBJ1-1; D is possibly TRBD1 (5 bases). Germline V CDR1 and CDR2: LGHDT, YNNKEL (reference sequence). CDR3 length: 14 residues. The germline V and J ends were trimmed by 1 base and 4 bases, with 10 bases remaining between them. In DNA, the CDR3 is TGTGCCAGCAGCCAAGTAGACAGACGCACTGAAGCTTTCTTT. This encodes CASSQVDRRTEAFF. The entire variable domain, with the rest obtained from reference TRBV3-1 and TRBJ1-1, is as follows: DTAVSQTPKYLVTQMGNDKSIKCEQNLGHDTMYWYKQDSKKFLKIMFSYNNKELIINETVPNRFSPKSPDKAHLNLHINSLELGDSAVYFCASSQVDRRTEAFFGQGTRLTVV.

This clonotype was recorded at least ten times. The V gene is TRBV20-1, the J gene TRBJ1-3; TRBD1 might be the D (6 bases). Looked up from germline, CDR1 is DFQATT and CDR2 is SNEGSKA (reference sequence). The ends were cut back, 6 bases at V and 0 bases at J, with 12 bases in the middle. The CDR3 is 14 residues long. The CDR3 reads CSAQTGSSGNTIYF. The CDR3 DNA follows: TGCAGTGCGCAAACAGGGTCCTCTGGAAACACCATATATTTT.

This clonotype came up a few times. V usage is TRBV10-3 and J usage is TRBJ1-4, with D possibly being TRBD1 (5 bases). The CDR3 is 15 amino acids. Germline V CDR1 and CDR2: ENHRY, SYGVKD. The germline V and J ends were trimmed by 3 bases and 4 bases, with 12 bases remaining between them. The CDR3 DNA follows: TGTGCCATCAGTGACAGGGTAGACGGTAATGAAAAACTGTTTTTT. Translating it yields CAISDRVDGNEKLFF.

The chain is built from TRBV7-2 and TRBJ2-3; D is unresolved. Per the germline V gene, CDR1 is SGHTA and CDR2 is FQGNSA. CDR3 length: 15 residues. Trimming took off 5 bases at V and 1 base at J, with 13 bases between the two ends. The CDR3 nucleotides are TGTGCCAGCAGCCCCGCGCTAGACCGCACAGATACGCAGTATTTT. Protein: CASSPALDRTDTQYF.

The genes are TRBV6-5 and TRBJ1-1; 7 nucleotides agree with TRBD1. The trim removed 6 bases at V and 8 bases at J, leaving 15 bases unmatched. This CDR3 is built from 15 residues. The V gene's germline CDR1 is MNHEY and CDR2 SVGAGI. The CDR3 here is CASRGIKIGTDEAFF. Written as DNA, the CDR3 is TGTGCCAGCAGAGGGATAAAAATCGGGACAGACGAAGCTTTCTTT.

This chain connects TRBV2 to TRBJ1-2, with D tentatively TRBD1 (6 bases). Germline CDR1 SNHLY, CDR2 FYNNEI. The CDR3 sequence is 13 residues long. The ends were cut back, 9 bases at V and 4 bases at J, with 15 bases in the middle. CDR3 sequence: CASAYRAGYGYTF. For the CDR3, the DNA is TGTGCCAGTGCCTACAGGGCGGGCTATGGCTACACCTTC.

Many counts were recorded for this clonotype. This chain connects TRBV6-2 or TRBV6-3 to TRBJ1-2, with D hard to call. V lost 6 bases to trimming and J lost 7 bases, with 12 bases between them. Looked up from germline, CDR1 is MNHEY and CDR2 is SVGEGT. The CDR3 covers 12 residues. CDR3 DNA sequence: TGTGCCAGCAGAACCCTGACCGGTGGCTACACCTTC. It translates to CASRTLTGGYTF.

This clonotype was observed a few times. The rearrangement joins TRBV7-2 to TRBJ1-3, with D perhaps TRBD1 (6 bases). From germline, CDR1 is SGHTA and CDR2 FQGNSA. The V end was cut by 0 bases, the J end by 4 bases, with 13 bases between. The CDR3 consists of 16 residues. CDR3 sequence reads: CASSLAGTTIGNTIYF. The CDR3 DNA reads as TGTGCCAGCAGCTTAGCTGGGACAACTATCGGAAACACCATATATTTT.

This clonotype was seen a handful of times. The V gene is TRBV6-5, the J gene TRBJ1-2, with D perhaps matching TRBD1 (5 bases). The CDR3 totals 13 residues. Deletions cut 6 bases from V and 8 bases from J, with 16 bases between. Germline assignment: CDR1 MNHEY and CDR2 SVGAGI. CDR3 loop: CASRSGHPRGYTF. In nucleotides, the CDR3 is TGTGCCAGCAGATCCGGACATCCTAGGGGCTACACCTTC.

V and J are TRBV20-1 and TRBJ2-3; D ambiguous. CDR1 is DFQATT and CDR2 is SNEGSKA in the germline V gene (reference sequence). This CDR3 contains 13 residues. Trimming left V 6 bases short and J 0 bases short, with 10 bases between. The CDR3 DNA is TGCAGTGCACCGGTGGGAAGCACAGATACGCAGTATTTT. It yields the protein CSAPVGSTDTQYF.

CDR3 nucleotides: TGTGCCAGCAGCCAAGATAGCAGGGGGCCCCGGGGCTACACCTTC. This gives the protein CASSQDSRGPRGYTF. V gene TRBV14 combines with J gene TRBJ1-2; 8 bases are shared with TRBD1. Germline CDR1 reads SGHDN; CDR2 reads FVKESK. V lost 0 bases and J lost 8; bases outside the gene matches: 8. This CDR3 has 15 residues.

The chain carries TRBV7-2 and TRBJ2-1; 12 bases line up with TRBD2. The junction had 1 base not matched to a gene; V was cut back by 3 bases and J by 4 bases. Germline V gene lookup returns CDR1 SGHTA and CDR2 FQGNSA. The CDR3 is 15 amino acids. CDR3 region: CASSFTSGGYNEQFF. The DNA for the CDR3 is TGTGCCAGCAGCTTTACTAGCGGGGGGTACAATGAGCAGTTCTTC. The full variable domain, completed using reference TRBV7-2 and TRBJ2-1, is GAGVSQSPSNKVTEKGKDVELRCDPISGHTALYWYRQSLGQGLEFLIYFQGNSAPDKSGLPSDRFSAERTGGSVSTLTIQRTQQEDSAVYLCASSFTSGGYNEQFFGPGTRLTVL.

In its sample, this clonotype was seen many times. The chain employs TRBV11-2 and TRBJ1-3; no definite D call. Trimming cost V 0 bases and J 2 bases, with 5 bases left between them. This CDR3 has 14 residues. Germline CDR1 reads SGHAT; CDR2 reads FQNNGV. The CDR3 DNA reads TGTGCCAGCAGCTTAGACGGAACTGGAAACACCATATATTTT. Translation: CASSLDGTGNTIYF.

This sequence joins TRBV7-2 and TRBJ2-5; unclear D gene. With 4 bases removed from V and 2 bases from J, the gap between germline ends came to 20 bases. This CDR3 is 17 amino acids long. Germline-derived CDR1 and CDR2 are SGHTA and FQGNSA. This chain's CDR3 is CASSWPRNPLFQETQYF. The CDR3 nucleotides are TGTGCCAGCAGCTGGCCCCGAAACCCCCTATTTCAAGAGACCCAGTACTTC.

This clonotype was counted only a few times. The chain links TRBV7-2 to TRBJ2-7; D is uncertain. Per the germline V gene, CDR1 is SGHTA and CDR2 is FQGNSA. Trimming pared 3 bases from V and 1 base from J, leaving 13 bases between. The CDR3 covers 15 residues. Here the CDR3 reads CASSLDVLGSYEQYF. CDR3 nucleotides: TGTGCCAGCAGCTTGGACGTACTCGGGTCCTACGAGCAGTACTTC.

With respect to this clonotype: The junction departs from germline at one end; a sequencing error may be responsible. This chain's CDR3 is CANSQIDRDEQYF. The CDR3 region has the DNA TGTGCCAACAGCCAAATAGACAGGGACGAGCAGTACTTC. V gene TRBV3-1 combines with J gene TRBJ2-7; 7 nucleotides align to TRBD1. Germline CDR1 LGHDT, CDR2 YNNKEL (reference sequence). The CDR3 has 13 amino acids.

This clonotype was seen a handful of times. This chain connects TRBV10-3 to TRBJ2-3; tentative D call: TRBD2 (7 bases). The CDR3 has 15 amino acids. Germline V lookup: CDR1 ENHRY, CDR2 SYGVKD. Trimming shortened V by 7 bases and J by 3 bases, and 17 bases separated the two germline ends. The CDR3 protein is CAINPEGGATDTQYF. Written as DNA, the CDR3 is TGTGCCATCAACCCAGAAGGGGGGGCAACAGATACGCAGTATTTT.

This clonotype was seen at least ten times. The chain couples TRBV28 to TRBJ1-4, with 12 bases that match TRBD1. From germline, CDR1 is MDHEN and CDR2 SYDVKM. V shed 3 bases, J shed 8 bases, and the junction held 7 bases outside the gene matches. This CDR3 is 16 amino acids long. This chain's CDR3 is CASSLYGTGGGEKLFF. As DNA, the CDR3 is TGTGCCAGCAGTTTGTACGGGACAGGGGGCGGCGAAAAACTGTTTTTT. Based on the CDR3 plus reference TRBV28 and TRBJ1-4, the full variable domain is DVKVTQSSRYLVKRTGEKVFLECVQDMDHENMFWYRQDPGLGLRLIYFSYDVKMKEKGDIPEGYSVSREKKERFSLILESASTNQTSMYLCASSLYGTGGGEKLFFGSGTQLSVL.

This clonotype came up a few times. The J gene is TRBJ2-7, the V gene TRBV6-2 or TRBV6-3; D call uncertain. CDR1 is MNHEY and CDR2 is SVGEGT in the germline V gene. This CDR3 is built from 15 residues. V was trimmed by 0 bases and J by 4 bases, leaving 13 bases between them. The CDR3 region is CASSYSLRSSYEQYF. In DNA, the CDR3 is TGTGCCAGCAGTTACTCGCTGAGATCTTCTTACGAGCAGTACTTC.

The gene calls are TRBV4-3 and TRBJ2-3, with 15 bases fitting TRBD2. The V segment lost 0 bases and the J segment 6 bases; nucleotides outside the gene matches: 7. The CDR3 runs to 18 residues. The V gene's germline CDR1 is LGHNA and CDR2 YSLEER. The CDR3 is CASSQDIRTSGRDDTQYF. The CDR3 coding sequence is TGCGCCAGCAGCCAAGATATTCGGACTAGCGGGAGGGACGATACGCAGTATTTT.

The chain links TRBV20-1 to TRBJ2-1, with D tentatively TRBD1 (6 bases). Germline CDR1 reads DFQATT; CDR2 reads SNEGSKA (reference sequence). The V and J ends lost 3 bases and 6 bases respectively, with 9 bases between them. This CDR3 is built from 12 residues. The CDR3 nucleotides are TGCAGTGCTAGTGTAGGGGGCAATGAGCAGTTCTTC. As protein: CSASVGGNEQFF.

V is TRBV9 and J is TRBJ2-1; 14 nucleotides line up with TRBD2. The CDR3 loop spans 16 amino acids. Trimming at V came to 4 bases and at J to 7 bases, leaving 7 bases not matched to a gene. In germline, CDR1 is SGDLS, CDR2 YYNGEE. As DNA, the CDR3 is TGTGCCAGCAGCCCCCGACTAGCGGGGGGGCAGAATGAGCAGTTCTTC. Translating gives CASSPRLAGGQNEQFF.

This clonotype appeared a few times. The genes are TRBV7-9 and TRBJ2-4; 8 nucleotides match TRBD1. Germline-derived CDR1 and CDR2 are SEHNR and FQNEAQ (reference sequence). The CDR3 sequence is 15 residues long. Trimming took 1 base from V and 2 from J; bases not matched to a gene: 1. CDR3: CASSLGTGTKNIQYF. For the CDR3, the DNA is TGTGCCAGCAGCTTAGGGACAGGGACCAAAAACATTCAGTACTTC.

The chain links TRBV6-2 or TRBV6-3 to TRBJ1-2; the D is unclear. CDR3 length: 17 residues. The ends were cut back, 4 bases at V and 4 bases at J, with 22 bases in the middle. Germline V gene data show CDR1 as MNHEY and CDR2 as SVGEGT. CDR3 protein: CASSSPTGRVSSYGYTF. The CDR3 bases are TGTGCCAGCAGTTCGCCCACCGGTCGGGTCTCCTCCTATGGCTACACCTTC.

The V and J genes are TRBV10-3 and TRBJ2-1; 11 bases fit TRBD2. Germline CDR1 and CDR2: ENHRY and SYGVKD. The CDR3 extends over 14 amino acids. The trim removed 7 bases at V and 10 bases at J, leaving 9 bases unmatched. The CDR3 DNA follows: TGTGCCATCAAGGGACTAGCGGAAGAACACGAGCAGTTCTTC. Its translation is CAIKGLAEEHEQFF.

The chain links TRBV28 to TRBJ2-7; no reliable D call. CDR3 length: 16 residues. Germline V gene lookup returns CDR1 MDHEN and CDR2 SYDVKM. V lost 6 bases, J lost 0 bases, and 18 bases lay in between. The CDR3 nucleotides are TGTGCCAGCAGAGTGACCTCTGGACGGAGCTCCTACGAGCAGTACTTC. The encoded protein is CASRVTSGRSSYEQYF.

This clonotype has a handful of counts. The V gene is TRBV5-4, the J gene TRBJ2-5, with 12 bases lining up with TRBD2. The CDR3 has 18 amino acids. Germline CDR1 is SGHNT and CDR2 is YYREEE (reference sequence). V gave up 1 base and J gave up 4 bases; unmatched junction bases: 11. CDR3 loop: CASSLPSGGAGTTETQYF. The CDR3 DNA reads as TGTGCCAGCAGCTTGCCTAGCGGGGGGGCCGGGACCACAGAGACCCAGTACTTC.

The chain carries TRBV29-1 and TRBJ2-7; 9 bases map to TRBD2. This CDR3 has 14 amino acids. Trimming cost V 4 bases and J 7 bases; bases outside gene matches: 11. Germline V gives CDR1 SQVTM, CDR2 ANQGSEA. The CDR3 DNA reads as TGCAGCGTTGTCCTAAGGCTAGCGGGACAGGAGCAGTACTTC. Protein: CSVVLRLAGQEQYF.